A selection of T cell receptor beta chains follows, all from one sample in a study of T cell repertoires in cytomegalovirus infection. TCRdb redid the calling of the reads with MiXCR, one entry per CDR3 protein. The sample contains under 200,000 distinct CDR3 sequences, roughly 28% of which appear only once. Sequenced input: PBMCs. The receptors were gathered from a human donor in good health (CMV status not recorded). Some clones in this sample may be carry-over from other donors' samples. The CDR3 runs from the conserved cysteine through the conserved F or W.

j_gene: TRBJ1-3
v_gene: TRBV4-1
CDR3aa: CASSQGLAAGNTIYF

j_gene: TRBJ1-2
v_gene: TRBV7-8
CDR3aa: CASSQTGLGYTF

j_gene: TRBJ1-2
v_gene: TRBV7-9
CDR3aa: CASSQGYLYGYTF

j_gene: TRBJ1-4
v_gene: TRBV4-3
CDR3aa: CASSPDYRVEAHEKLFF

j_gene: TRBJ2-3
v_gene: TRBV19
CDR3aa: CASSRGRLAGNTQYF

j_gene: TRBJ1-4
v_gene: TRBV28
CDR3aa: CASSSDPLGAGHEKLFF

j_gene: TRBJ1-6
v_gene: TRBV20-1
CDR3aa: CSASPLGTGGNSPLHF

j_gene: TRBJ1-2
v_gene: TRBV5-1
CDR3aa: CASSLGGVTPYGYTF

j_gene: TRBJ1-1
v_gene: TRBV19
CDR3aa: CASSLTKNTEAFF

j_gene: TRBJ2-1
v_gene: TRBV6-6
CDR3aa: CASSNRDRGLYNEQFF

j_gene: TRBJ1-1
v_gene: TRBV5-4
CDR3aa: CASSLAGAMNTEAFF

j_gene: TRBJ1-1
v_gene: TRBV4-1
CDR3aa: CASSQELQAAEAFF

j_gene: TRBJ1-4
v_gene: TRBV7-8
CDR3aa: CASSLMQDPNEKLFF

j_gene: TRBJ1-1
v_gene: TRBV7-6
CDR3aa: CASSLTRQNTEAFF

j_gene: TRBJ2-7
v_gene: TRBV9
CDR3aa: CASSVEVFRSYEQYF

j_gene: TRBJ2-1
v_gene: TRBV19
CDR3aa: CASSKDYNEQFF

j_gene: TRBJ1-1
v_gene: TRBV7-3
CDR3aa: CASSPAGGTEAFF

j_gene: TRBJ2-3
v_gene: TRBV7-8
CDR3aa: CASSRSTSAPGMGTQYF

j_gene: TRBJ1-5
v_gene: TRBV20-1
CDR3aa: CSARKGGIGGNNQPQHF

j_gene: TRBJ1-2
v_gene: TRBV5-1
CDR3aa: CASSLGRGGGYTF

j_gene: TRBJ2-1
v_gene: TRBV6-1
CDR3aa: CASRPGQATYNEQFF

j_gene: TRBJ2-3
v_gene: TRBV7-9
CDR3aa: CASSSPGRDTQYF

j_gene: TRBJ2-1
v_gene: TRBV7-2
CDR3aa: CASSLVLGAYNEQFF

j_gene: TRBJ2-5
v_gene: TRBV4-1
CDR3aa: CASSPGVGNLEETQYF

j_gene: TRBJ2-7
v_gene: TRBV7-8
CDR3aa: CASSLYGEQYF

j_gene: TRBJ2-3
v_gene: TRBV19
CDR3aa: CASSIRVATDTQYF

j_gene: TRBJ1-1
v_gene: TRBV12-3/TRBV12-4
CDR3aa: CASSYDTLNTEAFF

j_gene: TRBJ1-1
v_gene: TRBV18
CDR3aa: CASSLTDGSAEAFF

j_gene: TRBJ2-5
v_gene: TRBV5-1
CDR3aa: CASSLASGRETQYF

j_gene: TRBJ2-1
v_gene: TRBV5-4
CDR3aa: CASSSSVAGAYNEQFF

j_gene: TRBJ1-5
v_gene: TRBV7-8
CDR3aa: CASTSGVSNQPQHF

j_gene: TRBJ1-5
v_gene: TRBV7-2
CDR3aa: CASSLEGPGARDQPQHF

j_gene: TRBJ2-5
v_gene: TRBV7-2
CDR3aa: CASSLTPLAGGPQGTQYF

j_gene: TRBJ1-1
v_gene: TRBV7-3
CDR3aa: CASSSPGVGAEAFF

j_gene: TRBJ2-6
v_gene: TRBV5-1
CDR3aa: CASSLSDRPSGANVLTF

j_gene: TRBJ1-1
v_gene: TRBV7-9
CDR3aa: CASSLDGAEAFF

j_gene: TRBJ1-5
v_gene: TRBV28
CDR3aa: CASSTPGGDRRDQPQHF

j_gene: TRBJ1-2
v_gene: TRBV7-2
CDR3aa: CASSVDSLEGYTF

j_gene: TRBJ2-7
v_gene: TRBV2
CDR3aa: CASSESGQGTGEQYF

j_gene: TRBJ1-1
v_gene: TRBV7-6
CDR3aa: CASSLEGAPWTEAFF

j_gene: TRBJ2-7
v_gene: TRBV29-1
CDR3aa: CSGIRPGSSYEQYF

j_gene: TRBJ1-4
v_gene: TRBV30
CDR3aa: CAWSRAYNEKLFF

j_gene: TRBJ2-7
v_gene: TRBV7-8
CDR3aa: CASSLEDSYEQYF

j_gene: TRBJ1-1
v_gene: TRBV5-1
CDR3aa: CASSLVTPTTGVNTEAFF

j_gene: TRBJ1-6
v_gene: TRBV6-6
CDR3aa: CASSYVPGDYNSPLHF

j_gene: TRBJ1-2
v_gene: TRBV7-2
CDR3aa: CASSSPGEGYGYTF